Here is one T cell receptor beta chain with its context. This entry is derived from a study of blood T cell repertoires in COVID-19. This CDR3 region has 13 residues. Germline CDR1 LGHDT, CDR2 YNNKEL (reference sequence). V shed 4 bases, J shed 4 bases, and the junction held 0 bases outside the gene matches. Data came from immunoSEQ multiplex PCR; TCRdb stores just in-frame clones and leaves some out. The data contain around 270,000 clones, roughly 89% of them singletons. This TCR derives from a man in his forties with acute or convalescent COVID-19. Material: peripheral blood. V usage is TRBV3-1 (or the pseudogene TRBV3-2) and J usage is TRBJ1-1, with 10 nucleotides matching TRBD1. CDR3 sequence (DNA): TGTGCCAGCAGCCGACAGGGGGCCACTGAAGCTTTCTTT. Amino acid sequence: CASSRQGATEAFF.